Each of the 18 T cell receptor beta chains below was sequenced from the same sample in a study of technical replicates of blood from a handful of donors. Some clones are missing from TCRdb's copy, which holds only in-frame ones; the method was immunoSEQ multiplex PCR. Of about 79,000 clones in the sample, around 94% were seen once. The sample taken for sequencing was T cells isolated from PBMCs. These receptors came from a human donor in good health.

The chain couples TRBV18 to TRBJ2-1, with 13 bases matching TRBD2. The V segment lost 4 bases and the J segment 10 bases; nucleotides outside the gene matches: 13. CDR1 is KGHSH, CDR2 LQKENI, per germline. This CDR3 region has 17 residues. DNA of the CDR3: TGTGCCAGCTCACGATGGACTAGCGGGGGCACCCTCGTAGAGCAGTTCTTC. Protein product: CASSRWTSGGTLVEQFF.

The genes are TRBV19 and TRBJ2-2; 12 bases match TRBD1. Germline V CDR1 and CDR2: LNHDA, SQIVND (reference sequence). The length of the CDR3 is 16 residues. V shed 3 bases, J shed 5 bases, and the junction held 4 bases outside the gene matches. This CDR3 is CASSIRGQGATGELFF. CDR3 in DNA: TGTGCCAGTAGTATTCGGGGACAGGGGGCGACCGGGGAGCTGTTTTTT. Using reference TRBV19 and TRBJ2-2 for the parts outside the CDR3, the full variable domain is DGGITQSPKYLFRKEGQNVTLSCEQNLNHDAMYWYRQDPGQGLRLIYYSQIVNDFQKGDIAEGYSVSREKKESFPLTVTSAQKNPTAFYLCASSIRGQGATGELFFGEGSRLTVL.

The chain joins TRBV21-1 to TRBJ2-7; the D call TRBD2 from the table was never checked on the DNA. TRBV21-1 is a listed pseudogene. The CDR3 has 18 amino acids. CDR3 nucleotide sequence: TGTGCCAGCAGCAAAGCGACAAGTCCTAGCGGAAGCTCCTACGAGCAGTACTTC. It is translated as CASSKATSPSGSSYEQYF.

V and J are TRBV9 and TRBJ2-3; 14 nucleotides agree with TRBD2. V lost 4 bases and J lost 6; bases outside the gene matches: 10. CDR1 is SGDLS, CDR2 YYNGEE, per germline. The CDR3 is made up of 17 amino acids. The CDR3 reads CASSPRLAGGPADTQYF. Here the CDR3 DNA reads TGTGCCAGCAGCCCACGACTAGCGGGAGGGCCCGCCGATACGCAGTATTTT. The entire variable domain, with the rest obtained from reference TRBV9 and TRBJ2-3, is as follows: DSGVTQTPKHLITATGQRVTLRCSPRSGDLSVYWYQQSLDQGLQFLIQYYNGEERAKGNILERFSAQQFPDLHSELNLSSLELGDSALYFCASSPRLAGGPADTQYFGPGTRLTVL.

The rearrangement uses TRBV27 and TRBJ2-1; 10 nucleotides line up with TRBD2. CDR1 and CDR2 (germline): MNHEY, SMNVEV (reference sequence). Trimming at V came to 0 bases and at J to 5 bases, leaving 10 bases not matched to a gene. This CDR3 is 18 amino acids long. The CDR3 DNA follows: TGTGCCAGCAGTTTATCGAATTCCCCTCTAGCGGGGGACAATGAGCAGTTCTTC. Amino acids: CASSLSNSPLAGDNEQFF.

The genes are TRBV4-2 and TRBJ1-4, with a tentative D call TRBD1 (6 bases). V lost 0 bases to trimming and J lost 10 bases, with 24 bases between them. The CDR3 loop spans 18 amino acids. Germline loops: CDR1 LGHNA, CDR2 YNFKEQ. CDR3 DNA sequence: TGTGCCAGCAGCCAAGAATCTACAGGGTCTGGCTCTCAGGGAAAACTGTTTTTT. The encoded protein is CASSQESTGSGSQGKLFF.

The CDR3 loop reads CASSFGGGADQPQHF. The DNA of the CDR3 is TGTGCCAGCAGCTTTGGCGGCGGGGCGGATCAGCCCCAGCATTTT. The chain couples TRBV5-4 to TRBJ1-5, with D possibly TRBD1 on 5 matching bases. The CDR3 consists of 15 residues. CDR1 SGHNT and CDR2 YYREEE come from the germline V gene (reference sequence). Between the trimmed V and J ends, which lost 2 bases and 5 bases, there was a span of 14 bases.

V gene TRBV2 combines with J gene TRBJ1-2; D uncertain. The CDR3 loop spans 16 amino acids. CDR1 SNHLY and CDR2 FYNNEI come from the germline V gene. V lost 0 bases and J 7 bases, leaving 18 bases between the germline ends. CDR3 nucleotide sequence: TGTGCCAGCAGTGAAGCGCGTGTCCTTAGGCGGGGTGGCTACACCTTC. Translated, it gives CASSEARVLRRGGYTF.

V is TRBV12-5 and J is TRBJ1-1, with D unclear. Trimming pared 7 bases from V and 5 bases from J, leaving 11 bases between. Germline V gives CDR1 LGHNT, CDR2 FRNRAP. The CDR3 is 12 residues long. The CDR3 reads CASAASRTEAFF. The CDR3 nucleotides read TGTGCTAGTGCCGCCTCGAGGACTGAAGCTTTCTTT.

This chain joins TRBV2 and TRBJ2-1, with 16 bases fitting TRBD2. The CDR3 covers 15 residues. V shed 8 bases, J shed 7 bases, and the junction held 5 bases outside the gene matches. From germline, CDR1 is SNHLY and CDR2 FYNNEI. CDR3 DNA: TGTGCCAGCGGGACTAGCGGGGGGGCAATTAATGAGCAGTTCTTC. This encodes CASGTSGGAINEQFF. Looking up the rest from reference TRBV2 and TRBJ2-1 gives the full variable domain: EPEVTQTPSHQVTQMGQEVILRCVPISNHLYFYWYRQILGQKVEFLVSFYNNEISEKSEIFDDQFSVERPDGSNFTLKIRSTKLEDSAMYFCASGTSGGAINEQFFGPGTRLTVL.

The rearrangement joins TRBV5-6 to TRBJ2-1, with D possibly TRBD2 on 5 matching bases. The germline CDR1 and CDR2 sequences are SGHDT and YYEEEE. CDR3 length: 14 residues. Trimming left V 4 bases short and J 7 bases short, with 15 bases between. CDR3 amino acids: CASSGRRLRNEQFF. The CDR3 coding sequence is TGTGCCAGCAGCGGACGGAGGTTAAGGAATGAGCAGTTCTTC.

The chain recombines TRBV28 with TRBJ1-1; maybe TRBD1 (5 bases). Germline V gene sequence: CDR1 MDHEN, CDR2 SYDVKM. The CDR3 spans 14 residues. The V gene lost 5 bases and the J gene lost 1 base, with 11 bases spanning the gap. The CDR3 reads CASSPQDTNTEAFF. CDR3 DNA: TGTGCCAGCAGTCCCCAGGACACGAACACTGAAGCTTTCTTT.

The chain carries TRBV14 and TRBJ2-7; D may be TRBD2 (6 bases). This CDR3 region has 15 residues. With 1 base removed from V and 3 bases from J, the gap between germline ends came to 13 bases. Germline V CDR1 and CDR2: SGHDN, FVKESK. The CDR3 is CASSQVIADIYEQYF. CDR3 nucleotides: TGTGCCAGCAGCCAAGTGATAGCGGATATCTACGAGCAGTACTTC.

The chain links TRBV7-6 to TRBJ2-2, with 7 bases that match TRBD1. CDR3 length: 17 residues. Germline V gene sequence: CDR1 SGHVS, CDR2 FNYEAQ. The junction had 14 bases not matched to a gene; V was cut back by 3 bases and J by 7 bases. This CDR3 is CASSLDPSGPGGGELFF. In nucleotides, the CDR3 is TGTGCCAGCAGCTTGGACCCTTCCGGGCCAGGGGGCGGGGAGCTGTTTTTT.

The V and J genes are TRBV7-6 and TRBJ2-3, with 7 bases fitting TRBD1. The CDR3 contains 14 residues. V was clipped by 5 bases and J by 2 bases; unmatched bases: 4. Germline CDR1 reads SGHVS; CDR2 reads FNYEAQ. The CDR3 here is CASSPGQLTDTQYF. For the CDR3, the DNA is TGTGCCAGCAGCCCGGGACAGCTCACAGATACGCAGTATTTT.

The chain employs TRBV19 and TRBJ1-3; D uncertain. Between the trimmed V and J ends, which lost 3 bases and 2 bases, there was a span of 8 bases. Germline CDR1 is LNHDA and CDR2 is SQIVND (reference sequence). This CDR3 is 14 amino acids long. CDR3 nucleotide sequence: TGTGCCAGTAGTATGGACTCCCCTGGAAACACCATATATTTT. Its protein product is CASSMDSPGNTIYF.

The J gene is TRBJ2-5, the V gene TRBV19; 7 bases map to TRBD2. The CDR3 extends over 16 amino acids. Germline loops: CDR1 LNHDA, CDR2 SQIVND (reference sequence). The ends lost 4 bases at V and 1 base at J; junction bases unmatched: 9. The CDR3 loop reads CASSTGRGRGQETQYF. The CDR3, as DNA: TGTGCCAGTAGTACCGGTCGGGGGAGGGGCCAAGAGACCCAGTACTTC.

The CDR3 sequence: CASSLTLGGENYGYTF. CDR3 coding DNA: TGCGCCAGCAGCCTGACACTAGGGGGCGAGAACTATGGCTACACCTTC. J is TRBJ1-2 and V is TRBV5-1; 7 bases line up with TRBD1. CDR3 length equals 16 residues. From germline, CDR1 is SGHRS and CDR2 YFSETQ. V lost 4 bases and J lost 2; bases outside the gene matches: 11. Variable domain in full (rest from reference TRBV5-1 and TRBJ1-2): KAGVTQTPRYLIKTRGQQVTLSCSPISGHRSVSWYQQTPGQGLQFLFEYFSETQRNKGNFPGRFSGRQFSNSRSEMNVSTLELGDSALYLCASSLTLGGENYGYTFGSGTRLTVV.